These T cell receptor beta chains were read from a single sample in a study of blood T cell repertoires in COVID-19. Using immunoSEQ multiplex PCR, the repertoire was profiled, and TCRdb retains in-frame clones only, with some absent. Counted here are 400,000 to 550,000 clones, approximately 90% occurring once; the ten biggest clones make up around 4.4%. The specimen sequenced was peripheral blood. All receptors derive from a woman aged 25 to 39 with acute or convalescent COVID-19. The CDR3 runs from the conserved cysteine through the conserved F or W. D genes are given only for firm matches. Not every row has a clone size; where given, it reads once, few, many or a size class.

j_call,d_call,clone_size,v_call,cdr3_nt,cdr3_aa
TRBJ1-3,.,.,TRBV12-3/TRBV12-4,TGTGCCAGCAGTTTCTACTCTGGAAACACCATATATTTT,CASSFYSGNTIYF
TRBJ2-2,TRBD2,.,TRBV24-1,TGTGCCACCAGTGATTTGCGGCTGACTGAAGCGGGGAAGACCGGGGAGCTGTTTTTT,CATSDLRLTEAGKTGELFF
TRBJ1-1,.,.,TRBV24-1,TGTGCCACCAGGGCGGGGCTGACCGACACTGAAGCTTTCTTT,CATRAGLTDTEAFF
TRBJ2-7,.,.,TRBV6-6,TGTGCCAGCAGTTACTCCTTCGGTCCGCAGTACTTC,CASSYSFGPQYF
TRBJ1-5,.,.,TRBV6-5,TGTGCCAGCACCTTAAACGCCGGGGTTGGTCAGCCCCAGCATTTT,CASTLNAGVGQPQHF
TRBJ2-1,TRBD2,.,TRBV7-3,TGTGCCAGCAGCCTGAGCGGGGTCTACAATGAGCAGTTCTTC,CASSLSGVYNEQFF
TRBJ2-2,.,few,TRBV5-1,TGCGCCAGCACCCGGTCCCAGAACACCGGGGAGCTGTTTTTT,CASTRSQNTGELFF
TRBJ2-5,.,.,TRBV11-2,TGTGCCAGCAGCTCTCTCTTACTCCCGCCGTCCGAGACCCAGTACTTC,CASSSLLLPPSETQYF
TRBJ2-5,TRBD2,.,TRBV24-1,TGTGCCACCAGTGATTTGACGGGGGGGCAAGAGACCCAGTACTTC,CATSDLTGGQETQYF
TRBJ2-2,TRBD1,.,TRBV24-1,TGTGCCACCAGTGACCCACAGGGGGCCGCCGGGGAGCTGTTTTTT,CATSDPQGAAGELFF
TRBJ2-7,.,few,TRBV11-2,TGTGCCAGCAGCACCTACTCTAGCTCCTACGAGCAGTACTTC,CASSTYSSSYEQYF